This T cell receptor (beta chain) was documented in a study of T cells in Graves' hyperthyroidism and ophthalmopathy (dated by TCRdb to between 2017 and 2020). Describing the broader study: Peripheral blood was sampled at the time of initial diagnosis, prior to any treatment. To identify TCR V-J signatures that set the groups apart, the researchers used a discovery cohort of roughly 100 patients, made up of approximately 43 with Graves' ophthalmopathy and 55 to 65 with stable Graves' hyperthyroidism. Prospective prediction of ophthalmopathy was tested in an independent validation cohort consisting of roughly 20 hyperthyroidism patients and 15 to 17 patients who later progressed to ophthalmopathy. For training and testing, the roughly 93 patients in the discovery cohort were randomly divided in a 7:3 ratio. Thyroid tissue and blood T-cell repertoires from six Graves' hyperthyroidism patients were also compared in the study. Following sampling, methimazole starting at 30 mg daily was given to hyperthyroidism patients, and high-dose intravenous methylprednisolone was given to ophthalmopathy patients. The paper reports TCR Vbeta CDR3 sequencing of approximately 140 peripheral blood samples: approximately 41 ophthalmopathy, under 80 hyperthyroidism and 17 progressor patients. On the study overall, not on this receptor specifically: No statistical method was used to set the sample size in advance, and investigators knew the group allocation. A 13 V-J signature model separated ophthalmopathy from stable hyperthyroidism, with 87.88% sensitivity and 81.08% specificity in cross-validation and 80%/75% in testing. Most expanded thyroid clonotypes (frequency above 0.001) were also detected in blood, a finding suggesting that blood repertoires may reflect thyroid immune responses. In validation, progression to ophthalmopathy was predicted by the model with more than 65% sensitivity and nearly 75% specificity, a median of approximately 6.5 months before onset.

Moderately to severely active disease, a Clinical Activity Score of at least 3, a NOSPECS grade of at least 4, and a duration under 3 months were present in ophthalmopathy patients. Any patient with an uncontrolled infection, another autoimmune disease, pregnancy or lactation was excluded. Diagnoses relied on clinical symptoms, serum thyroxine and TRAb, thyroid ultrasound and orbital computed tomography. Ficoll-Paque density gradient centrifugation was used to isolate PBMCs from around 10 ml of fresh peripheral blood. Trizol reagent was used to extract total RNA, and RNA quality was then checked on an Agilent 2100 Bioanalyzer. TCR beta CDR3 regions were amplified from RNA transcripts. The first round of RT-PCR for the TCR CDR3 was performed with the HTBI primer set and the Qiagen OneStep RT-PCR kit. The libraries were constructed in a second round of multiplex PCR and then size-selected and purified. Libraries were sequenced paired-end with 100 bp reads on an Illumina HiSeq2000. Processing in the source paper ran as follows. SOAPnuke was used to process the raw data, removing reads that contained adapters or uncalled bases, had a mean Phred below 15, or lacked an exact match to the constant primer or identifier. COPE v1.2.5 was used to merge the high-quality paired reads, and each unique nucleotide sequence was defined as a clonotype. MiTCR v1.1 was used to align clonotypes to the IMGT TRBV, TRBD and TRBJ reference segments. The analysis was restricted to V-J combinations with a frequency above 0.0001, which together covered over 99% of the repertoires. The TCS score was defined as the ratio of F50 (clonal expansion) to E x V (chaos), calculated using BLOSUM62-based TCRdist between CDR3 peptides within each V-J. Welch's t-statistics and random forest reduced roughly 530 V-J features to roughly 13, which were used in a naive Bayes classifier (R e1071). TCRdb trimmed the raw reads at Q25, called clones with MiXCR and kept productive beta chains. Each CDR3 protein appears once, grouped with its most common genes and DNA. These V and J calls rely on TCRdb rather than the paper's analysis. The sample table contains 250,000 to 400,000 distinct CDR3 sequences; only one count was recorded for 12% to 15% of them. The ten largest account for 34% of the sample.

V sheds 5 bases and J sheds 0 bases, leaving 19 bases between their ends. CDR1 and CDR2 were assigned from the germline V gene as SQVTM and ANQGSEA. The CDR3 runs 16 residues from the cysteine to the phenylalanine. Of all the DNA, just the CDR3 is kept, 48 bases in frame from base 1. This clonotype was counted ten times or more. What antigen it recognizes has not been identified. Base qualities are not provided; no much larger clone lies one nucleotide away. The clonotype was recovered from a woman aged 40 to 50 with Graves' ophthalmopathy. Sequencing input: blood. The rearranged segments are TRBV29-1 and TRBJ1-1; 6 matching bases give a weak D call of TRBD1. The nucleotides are TGCAGCGTTACCCCGGACAGAGCTAGGATGAACACTGAAGCTTTCTTT. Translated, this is CSVTPDRARMNTEAFF. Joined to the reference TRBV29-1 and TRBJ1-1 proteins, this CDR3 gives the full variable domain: SAVISQKPSRDICQRGTSLTIQCQVDSQVTMMFWYRQQPGQSLTLIATANQGSEATYESGFVIDKFPISRPNLTFSTLTVSNMSPEDSSIYLCSVTPDRARMNTEAFFGQGTRLTVV.